This TCR beta chain was recorded in a study of blood T cell repertoires in COVID-19. The overall study: Some COVID-19 samples were acute and others convalescent; all came from the United States, Italy and Spain.

Trimming took off 6 bases at V and 5 bases at J, with 19 bases between the two ends. The CDR3 sequence is 15 residues long. Germline-derived CDR1 and CDR2 are MNHEY and SMNVEV (reference sequence). Original handling: Amplification of reference gene primers provided the estimated nucleated cell counts. Profiled with immunoSEQ multiplex PCR; TCRdb holds only in-frame clones, not every one. The DNA was the basis for D and trimming; V, J and clone size are from that table. This table has some 61,000 clones, about 88% appearing once. This receptor was taken from a man aged 60-69 years with acute or convalescent COVID-19. Material for sequencing was peripheral blood. V usage is TRBV27 and J usage is TRBJ2-5; the D gene is possibly TRBD1 (6 bases). The CDR3: CASSATAQGWETQYF. DNA of the CDR3: TGTGCCAGCAGCGCGACAGCACAGGGATGGGAGACCCAGTACTTC.